These 17 T cell receptor beta chains share one sample of origin, sequenced in a study of siplizumab effects on memory and regulatory T cells. Sequenced by immunoSEQ multiplex PCR; TCRdb stores in-frame clones only, minus some. Here the sample spans some 100,000 clones, around 97% being singletons. The source material was naive CD4+ T cells sorted from blood. The receptors here all came from a human donor in good health.

The V gene is TRBV6-5, the J gene TRBJ1-6; 9 bases agree with TRBD1. The CDR3 is 15 amino acids. In germline, CDR1 is MNHEY, CDR2 SVGAGI. The V gene end was trimmed by 6 bases and the J gene end by 9 bases; junction bases not matched to a gene: 9. CDR3 region: CASSRAGQGISPLHF. DNA for the CDR3: TGTGCCAGCAGCCGCGCCGGACAGGGGATTTCACCCCTCCACTTT.

This clone was seen a few times. This chain connects TRBV10-1 to TRBJ2-5, with a tentative D call TRBD1 (5 bases). Germline V gene lookup returns CDR1 WNHNN and CDR2 SYGVQD (reference sequence). The V end was cut by 5 bases, the J end by 3 bases, with 7 bases between. This CDR3 region has 12 residues. The CDR3 DNA sequence: TGCGCCAGCAGTAAGGGGAAAGAGACCCAGTACTTC. It encodes CASSKGKETQYF.

This rearrangement joins TRBV7-2 to TRBJ2-1, with 11 bases matching TRBD2. The CDR3 length is 17 residues. Germline CDR1 SGHTA, CDR2 FQGNSA. Losses at the gene ends were 1 base for V and 8 bases for J; bases not matched to a gene: 10. CDR3 sequence: CASSLGLAGGGLDEQFF. CDR3 in DNA: TGTGCCAGCAGCTTAGGGCTAGCGGGGGGCGGTTTGGATGAGCAGTTCTTC. Full variable domain (missing parts from reference TRBV7-2 and TRBJ2-1): GAGVSQSPSNKVTEKGKDVELRCDPISGHTALYWYRQSLGQGLEFLIYFQGNSAPDKSGLPSDRFSAERTGGSVSTLTIQRTQQEDSAVYLCASSLGLAGGGLDEQFFGPGTRLTVL.

The genes are TRBV9 and TRBJ1-5; 7 nucleotides line up with TRBD1. The germline V gene encodes CDR1 SGDLS and CDR2 YYNGEE. Trimming at V came to 6 bases and at J to 5 bases, leaving 20 bases not matched to a gene. The CDR3 is 18 residues long. Here the CDR3 reads CASTLKNRGPPSYQPQHF. The CDR3 DNA follows: TGTGCCAGCACACTGAAAAACAGGGGCCCCCCGTCTTATCAGCCCCAGCATTTT.

This chain connects TRBV21-1 to TRBJ1-5; TRBD1, the table's D call, was not compared with the DNA. TRBV21-1 is assigned pseudogene status. The CDR3 consists of 13 residues. CDR3 sequence reads: CARGCQGSQPQHF. The CDR3 bases are TGTGCCAGAGGGTGTCAGGGAAGTCAGCCCCAGCATTTT.

V usage is TRBV7-3 and J usage is TRBJ2-1; 12 bases are a match to TRBD2. V shed 3 bases and J 4 bases; nucleotides not matched to a gene: 7. There are 17 residues in the CDR3. CDR1 and CDR2 (germline): SGHTA, FQGTGA. CDR3 region: CASSLTSGGLRYNEQFF. The CDR3 DNA reads as TGTGCCAGCAGCTTGACTAGCGGGGGTTTACGATACAATGAGCAGTTCTTC.

The J gene is TRBJ2-7, the V gene TRBV10-2; D not certain. The V end was cut by 6 bases, the J end by 1 base, with 10 bases between. Germline V gene lookup returns CDR1 WSHSY and CDR2 SAAADI. The CDR3 runs 13 residues. CDR3 sequence reads: CASRFTASYEQYF. CDR3 DNA sequence: TGCGCCAGCAGGTTTACAGCGTCCTACGAGCAGTACTTC.

Here the CDR3 DNA reads TGTGCCTGGAGTGTACGTGGGAGGGATTCACCCCTCCACTTT. Translated: CAWSVRGRDSPLHF. The chain carries TRBV30 and TRBJ1-6, with D unresolved. This CDR3 contains 14 residues. The germline CDR1 and CDR2 sequences are GTSNPN and SVGIG (reference sequence). V dropped 0 bases and J dropped 8 bases, with 11 bases sitting between them.

The chain combines TRBV9 with TRBJ1-5; 12 nucleotides line up with TRBD1. The CDR3 spans 16 residues. Germline CDR1 and CDR2: SGDLS and YYNGEE. V lost 4 bases, J lost 6 bases, and 8 bases stayed unmatched. The CDR3 sequence: CASSSDPGQGAQPQHF. CDR3 nucleotide sequence: TGTGCCAGCAGCTCTGACCCGGGACAGGGGGCTCAGCCCCAGCATTTT. The variable domain in full, completed from reference TRBV9 and TRBJ1-5, reads DSGVTQTPKHLITATGQRVTLRCSPRSGDLSVYWYQQSLDQGLQFLIQYYNGEERAKGNILERFSAQQFPDLHSELNLSSLELGDSALYFCASSSDPGQGAQPQHFGDGTRLSIL.

This clone was detected once. The gene calls are TRBV6-1 and TRBJ1-6; TRBD1 agrees at 8 bases. V was pared by 2 bases and J by 0 bases, with 9 bases of the junction left unmatched. The CDR3 covers 19 residues. Germline loops: CDR1 MNHNS, CDR2 SASEGT. Here the CDR3 DNA reads TGTGCCAGCAGTGAACCGTGGGGACAGGAGAGCTCCTATAATTCACCCCTCCACTTT. Translating it yields CASSEPWGQESSYNSPLHF.

The chain links TRBV18 to TRBJ1-2; D not resolved. The V gene lost 5 bases and the J gene lost 3 bases, with 13 bases spanning the gap. The CDR3 is 14 amino acids. The germline V gene has CDR1 KGHSH and CDR2 LQKENI. CDR3 amino acids: CASSLPVEDYGYTF. CDR3 nucleotides: TGTGCCAGCTCATTACCGGTGGAGGACTATGGCTACACCTTC.

This clone was counted a single time. The chain couples TRBV7-2 to TRBJ2-5; 7 bases are a match to TRBD2. This CDR3 has 14 amino acids. J was trimmed by 5 bases and V by 5 bases; bases with no gene match: 8. CDR1 and CDR2 from the germline V gene are SGHTA and FQGNSA. The CDR3 nucleotides are TGTGCCAGCAGCCGGACTAGAATGCCGGAGACCCAGTACTTC. Translated, it gives CASSRTRMPETQYF.

This sequence joins TRBV18 and TRBJ1-1; unclear D gene. The germline V gene encodes CDR1 KGHSH and CDR2 LQKENI. The CDR3 runs to 13 residues. V lost 2 bases to trimming and J lost 1 base, with 5 bases between them. As DNA, the CDR3 is TGTGCCAGCTCACCAAATTCGAACACTGAAGCTTTCTTT. This codes for CASSPNSNTEAFF.

The genes are TRBV28 and TRBJ2-1; 11 bases are a match to TRBD1. This CDR3 region has 20 residues. Germline V gene lookup returns CDR1 MDHEN and CDR2 SYDVKM. V trimming: 3 bases; J trimming: 0 bases; junction bases outside the gene matches: 13. The CDR3 sequence is CASSFAPGTGGRSSYNEQFF. DNA of the CDR3: TGTGCCAGCAGTTTCGCGCCCGGGACAGGGGGGAGGAGCTCCTACAATGAGCAGTTCTTC.

The chain uses TRBV18 and TRBJ2-5; D may be TRBD1 (5 bases). This CDR3 has 13 amino acids. V lost 3 bases and J 5 bases, leaving 10 bases between the germline ends. The V gene's germline CDR1 is KGHSH and CDR2 LQKENI. CDR3 sequence: CASSPPGLETQYF. The CDR3 DNA sequence: TGTGCCAGCTCACCCCCAGGGTTGGAGACCCAGTACTTC.

This chain links TRBV7-9 with TRBJ2-3, with D perhaps TRBD2 (7 bases). Trimming left V 2 bases short and J 7 bases short, with 13 bases between. Germline loops: CDR1 SEHNR, CDR2 FQNEAQ (reference sequence). The length of the CDR3 is 14 residues. CDR3 coding DNA: TGTGCCAGCAGCTTAAACGGCGGGGGCAATACGCAGTATTTT. Amino acids: CASSLNGGGNTQYF.

This clone was recorded once. The chain links TRBV19 to TRBJ2-7; 9 nucleotides match TRBD1. V gave up 6 bases and J gave up 3 bases; unmatched junction bases: 6. This CDR3 has 14 residues. Germline CDR1 and CDR2: LNHDA and SQIVND (reference sequence). As DNA, the CDR3 is TGTGCCAGTAGCGAGGCGGACAGGGGCTACGAGCAGTACTTC. It translates to CASSEADRGYEQYF.